What follows describes a single T cell receptor (beta chain). Its antigen remains unknown. This sample also contains other DNA sequences that code for the same CDR3. The treatment is: some 20 received Ad26.COV2.S at low or high dose, single or two shots; 5 received placebo; per-sample allocation not given. At day 63 after the first vaccine or placebo injection, samples were drawn. In Boston, the donor was an adult between 18-55 years of age. This sample is part of a study of Ad26.COV2.S vaccination and SARS-CoV-2 variants. Study-level results: Possibly, TCR breadth and depth analyses underestimated total T cell responses.

The protocol was immunoSEQ multiplex PCR, while the TCRdb copy is restricted to in-frame clones and leaves out a portion. The sample shows some 370,000 clones, roughly four fifths of them seen only once. Trimming took 6 bases from V and 4 from J, leaving 12 bases between them. Germline values: CDR1 SNHLY, CDR2 FYNNEI. The length of the CDR3 is 13 residues. V usage is TRBV2 and J usage is TRBJ1-1; no reliable D call. The source is a person between 18 and 59 years old who received the Ad26.COV2.S COVID-19 vaccine or a placebo. The sample in question was peripheral blood, obtained in a trial of Ad26.COV2.S vaccine versus placebo. CDR3 coding DNA: TGTGCCAGCAGCCTGGGCGCGGGCACTGAAGCTTTCTTT. It encodes CASSLGAGTEAFF.